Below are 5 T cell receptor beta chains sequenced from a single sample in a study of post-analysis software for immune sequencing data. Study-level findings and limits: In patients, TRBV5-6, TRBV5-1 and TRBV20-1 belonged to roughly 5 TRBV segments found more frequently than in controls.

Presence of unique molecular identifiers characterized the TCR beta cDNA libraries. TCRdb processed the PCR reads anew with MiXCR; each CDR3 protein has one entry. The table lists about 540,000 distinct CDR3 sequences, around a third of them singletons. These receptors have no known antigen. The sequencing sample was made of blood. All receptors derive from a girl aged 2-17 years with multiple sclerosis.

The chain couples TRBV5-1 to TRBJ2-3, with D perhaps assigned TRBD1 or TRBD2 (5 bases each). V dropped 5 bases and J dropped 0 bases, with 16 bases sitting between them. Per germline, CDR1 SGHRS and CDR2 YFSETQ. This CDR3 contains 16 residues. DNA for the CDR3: TGCGCCAGCAGGCGAGGGGACGGTATTAGCACAGATACGCAGTATTTT. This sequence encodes CASRRGDGISTDTQYF.

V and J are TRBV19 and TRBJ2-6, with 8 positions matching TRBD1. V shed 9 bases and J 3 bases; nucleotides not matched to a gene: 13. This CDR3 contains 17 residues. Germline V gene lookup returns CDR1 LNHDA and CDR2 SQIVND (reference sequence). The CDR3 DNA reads TGTGCCAGCCTGGGACAGGAGCCCCCGGTTGGGGCCAACGTCCTGACTTTC. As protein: CASLGQEPPVGANVLTF.

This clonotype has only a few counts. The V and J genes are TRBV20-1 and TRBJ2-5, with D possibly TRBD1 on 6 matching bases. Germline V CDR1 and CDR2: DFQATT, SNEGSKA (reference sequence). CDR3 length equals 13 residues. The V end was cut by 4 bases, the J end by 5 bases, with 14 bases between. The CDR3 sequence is CSATPGAGETQYF. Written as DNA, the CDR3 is TGCAGTGCTACCCCAGGGGCCGGGGAGACCCAGTACTTC.

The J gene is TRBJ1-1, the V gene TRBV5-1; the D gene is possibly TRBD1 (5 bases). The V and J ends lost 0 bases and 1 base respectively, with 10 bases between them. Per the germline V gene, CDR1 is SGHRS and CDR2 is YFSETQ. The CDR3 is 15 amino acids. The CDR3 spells CASSLAGTGNTEAFF. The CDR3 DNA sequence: TGCGCCAGCAGCTTGGCCGGGACGGGGAACACTGAAGCTTTCTTT.

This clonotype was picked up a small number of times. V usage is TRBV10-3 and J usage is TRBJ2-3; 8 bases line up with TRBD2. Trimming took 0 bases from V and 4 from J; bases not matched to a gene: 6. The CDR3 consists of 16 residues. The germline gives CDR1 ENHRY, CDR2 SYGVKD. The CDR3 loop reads CAISESKLAGPDTQYF. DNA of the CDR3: TGTGCCATCAGTGAGTCAAAGTTAGCGGGGCCAGATACGCAGTATTTT.